Below, 10 T cell receptor beta chains from the same sample are listed, as sequenced in a study of blood T cell repertoires in COVID-19. The method was immunoSEQ multiplex PCR; TCRdb's version includes in-frame clones alone and lacks a portion of them. The repertoire includes roughly 20,000 clones, more than 70% of them detected once, and about 6% sits in the top ten. The specimen sequenced was peripheral blood. These receptors originate from a human donor in a cohort sampled during active COVID-19.

This clone has just one count. The V and J genes are TRBV6-5 and TRBJ2-6; the D is unclear. CDR1 and CDR2 (germline): MNHEY, SVGAGI. The V gene lost 8 bases and the J gene lost 1 base, with 12 bases spanning the gap. The CDR3 contains 15 residues. The CDR3: CASEIVHSGANVLTF. As DNA, the CDR3 is TGTGCCAGCGAGATCGTCCATTCTGGGGCCAACGTCCTGACTTTC.

The chain is built from TRBV11-3 and TRBJ2-7; 9 bases are shared with TRBD2. Germline-derived CDR1 and CDR2 are SGHNT and YENEEA. After removal of 5 bases from V and 2 bases from J, the junction contained 7 bases not matched to a gene. This CDR3 is 15 amino acids long. The CDR3 is CASSAVASGAYEQYF. The CDR3 nucleotides are TGTGCCAGCAGCGCCGTGGCTAGCGGGGCCTACGAGCAGTACTTC.

The chain employs TRBV3-1 (or the pseudogene TRBV3-2) and TRBJ2-7; TRBD2 might be the D (5 bases). This CDR3 has 12 residues. V lost 3 bases, J lost 6 bases, and 9 bases lay in between. Looked up from germline, CDR1 is LGHDT and CDR2 is YNNKEL (reference sequence). The CDR3 DNA sequence: TGTGCCAGCAGCCAGCGGACTGGCGAGCAGTACTTC. Translation gives CASSQRTGEQYF.

J is TRBJ2-7 and V is TRBV14, with 8 bases identical to TRBD1. CDR3 length: 14 residues. Unmatched junction bases numbered 9, after V lost 3 bases and J lost 8 bases. The V gene's germline CDR1 is SGHDN and CDR2 FVKESK. DNA for the CDR3: TGTGCCAGCAGCCATTTCCGGGACAGGAAACAGCAGTACTTC. It yields the protein CASSHFRDRKQQYF.

The rearrangement links TRBV29-1 to TRBJ1-4; D unresolved. The V gene's germline CDR1 is SQVTM and CDR2 ANQGSEA. The V and J ends lost 7 bases and 5 bases respectively, with 14 bases between them. This CDR3 spans 13 amino acids. The CDR3 is CSAGTGMNEKLFF. CDR3 bases: TGCAGCGCCGGAACGGGGATGAATGAAAAACTGTTTTTT.

The chain joins TRBV2 to TRBJ2-5; tentative D call: TRBD1 (6 bases). The germline gives CDR1 SNHLY, CDR2 FYNNEI. V was clipped by 7 bases and J by 5 bases, with 20 bases between them. The CDR3 loop spans 15 amino acids. This CDR3 reads CASTIYTGKGETQYF. CDR3 DNA sequence: TGTGCCAGCACCATCTATACAGGGAAGGGGGAGACCCAGTACTTC.

The chain employs TRBV5-4 and TRBJ2-1; D is possibly TRBD2 (5 bases). From germline, CDR1 is SGHNT and CDR2 YYREEE (reference sequence). Trimming shortened V by 0 bases and J by 8 bases, and 15 bases separated the two germline ends. The CDR3 spans 15 residues. The CDR3 nucleotides read TGTGCCAGCAGCTTGGGGGGTGGGGAGTTAGATGAGCAGTTCTTC. It translates to CASSLGGGELDEQFF. The whole variable domain, remainder taken from reference TRBV5-4 and TRBJ2-1, is ETGVTQSPTHLIKTRGQQVTLRCSSQSGHNTVSWYQQALGQGPQFIFQYYREEENGRGNFPPRFSGLQFPNYSSELNVNALELDDSALYLCASSLGGGELDEQFFGPGTRLTVL.

This chain connects TRBV7-9 to TRBJ2-2; D unclear. Germline V gene sequence: CDR1 SEHNR, CDR2 FQNEAQ (reference sequence). The V end was cut by 8 bases, the J end by 6 bases, with 4 bases between. The CDR3 length is 10 residues. CDR3 residues: CASAAGELFF. In nucleotides, the CDR3 is TGTGCCAGCGCGGCCGGGGAGCTGTTTTTT.

The chain combines TRBV5-1 with TRBJ2-3, with TRBD2 matching over 10 bases. The CDR3 is 15 residues long. Germline V gene data show CDR1 as SGHRS and CDR2 as YFSETQ. Trimming at V came to 4 bases and at J to 7 bases, leaving 9 bases not matched to a gene. Here the CDR3 reads CASSLTGTSDNTQYF. The CDR3 DNA sequence: TGCGCCAGCAGCCTTACCGGGACTAGCGATAATACGCAGTATTTT.

The CDR3 sequence is CASSLAGTGLLYTEAFF. CDR3 DNA: TGCGCCAGCAGCTTGGCAGGGACAGGGTTATTGTACACTGAAGCTTTCTTT. The V call is TRBV5-1, the J call TRBJ1-1; 9 nucleotides agree with TRBD1. CDR1 is SGHRS, CDR2 YFSETQ, per germline. V shed 0 bases and J 3 bases; nucleotides not matched to a gene: 9. CDR3 length: 17 amino acids.